This T cell receptor beta chain was documented in a study of T cells in Graves' hyperthyroidism and ophthalmopathy. General study results and limits: It was a median 6.5 months before onset that the model predicted ophthalmopathy. Blood held most thyroid clonotypes expanded above 0.001 frequency.

This clonotype was recorded at least ten times. What it binds is unknown. Amplification yielded TCR beta CDR3 regions, with RNA transcripts as the source. First-round RT-PCR targeting the TCR CDR3 was performed with the HTBI primer set. TCRdb re-called the multiplex PCR reads through MiXCR, storing one row per CDR3 protein. The sample shows 500,000 to 650,000 distinct CDR3 sequences, around 13% of them seen only once. The CDR3 is 18 amino acids. Germline CDR1 reads MDHEN; CDR2 reads SYDVKM. V shed 7 bases, J shed 0 bases, and the junction held 8 bases outside the gene matches. Uncontrolled infection, other autoimmune disease, pregnancy and lactation each barred patients from inclusion. Clinical symptoms, serum thyroxine, TRAb, thyroid ultrasound and orbital computed tomography informed diagnoses.

Sequenced material: blood. The sequence was obtained from a woman aged 45-65 years with Graves' ophthalmopathy. The V gene is TRBV28, the J gene TRBJ2-1, with 14 positions matching TRBD2. In DNA, the CDR3 is TGTGCCAGCACCCGACTAGCGGGAGGGTCGGGCTCCTACAATGAGCAGTTCTTC. It translates to CASTRLAGGSGSYNEQFF.